The 8 T cell receptor beta chains below come from one sample, sequenced in a study of cytomegalovirus exposure and HLA in healthy donors. Use of 60 Vbeta and 13 Jbeta primers characterized the PCR. TCRdb's table, derived via immunoSEQ multiplex PCR, lists solely in-frame clones and lacks some. The sample has about 190,000 clones; 75% to 85% are singletons. Sequencing used PBMCs. These receptors came from a woman between 18 and 29 years old in good health and CMV-seropositive.

In this sample, this clone turned up once. The chain recombines TRBV6-1 with TRBJ2-1; D gene uncertain. Germline assignment: CDR1 MNHNS and CDR2 SASEGT. The CDR3 runs 17 residues. Trimming cost V 4 bases and J 3 bases, with 19 bases left between them. The CDR3 coding sequence is TGTGCCAGCAGTGGGAAAAGACTGGCCGCTCGCTACAATGAGCAGTTCTTC. Amino acid sequence: CASSGKRLAARYNEQFF.

This clone was observed a handful of times. CDR3 coding DNA: TGTGCCAGCAGCTACACCCCAAGCAGTACCTACAGTCTCCTCTCTTCACCCCTCCACTTT. This sequence encodes CASSYTPSSTYSLLSSPLHF. The gene calls are TRBV21-1 and TRBJ1-6; the DNA was not compared with TRBD1, the D call given in the table. TRBV21-1 is listed as a pseudogene. This CDR3 region has 20 residues.

The chain has TRBV25-1 and TRBJ1-1; D is possibly TRBD1 (5 bases). The CDR3 extends over 15 amino acids. The germline V and J ends were trimmed by 6 bases and 4 bases, with 18 bases remaining between them. Germline CDR1 reads MGHDK; CDR2 reads SYGVNS. In DNA, the CDR3 is TGTGCCAGCAGGGGCCTCCGGGGGGTGGCCACTGAAGCTTTCTTT. Residues: CASRGLRGVATEAFF.

V is TRBV7-2 and J is TRBJ2-5, with D uncertain. Trimming pared 1 base from V and 4 bases from J, leaving 7 bases between. This CDR3 contains 13 residues. Germline lookup yields CDR1 SGHTA and CDR2 FQGNSA. The CDR3: CASSLGASETQYF. CDR3 DNA sequence: TGTGCCAGCAGCTTAGGCGCTTCAGAGACCCAGTACTTC.

This clone was seen a handful of times. The V and J genes are TRBV5-4 and TRBJ2-6; 12 bases fit TRBD1. From germline, CDR1 is SGHNT and CDR2 YYREEE (reference sequence). The CDR3 sequence is 18 residues long. V was pared by 4 bases and J by 0 bases, with 5 bases of the junction left unmatched. CDR3 coding DNA: TGTGCCAGCAGCCTTGGGACAGGGGGCAACTCTGGGGCCAACGTCCTGACTTTC. Translation gives CASSLGTGGNSGANVLTF.

The chain employs TRBV5-6 and TRBJ1-2; 9 bases agree with TRBD1. The junction had 3 bases not matched to a gene; V was cut back by 1 base and J by 5 bases. CDR3 length: 14 amino acids. The germline gives CDR1 SGHDT, CDR2 YYEEEE. CDR3 protein: CASSLWDRAYGYTF. The CDR3 coding sequence is TGTGCCAGCAGCTTGTGGGACAGGGCGTATGGCTACACCTTC.

The chain employs TRBV11-3 and TRBJ2-4; D is possibly TRBD1 (5 bases). With 3 bases removed from V and 6 bases from J, the gap between germline ends came to 12 bases. The CDR3 loop spans 14 amino acids. Germline CDR1 and CDR2: SGHNT and YENEEA. CDR3 protein: CASSFSGIANIQYF. The CDR3 coding sequence is TGTGCCAGCAGCTTCTCAGGGATTGCAAACATTCAGTACTTC.

This clone was detected only a few times. The chain joins TRBV10-3 to TRBJ1-1; maybe TRBD1 (5 bases). The CDR3 totals 16 residues. The germline gives CDR1 ENHRY, CDR2 SYGVKD. The V gene lost 6 bases and the J gene lost 5 bases, with 22 bases spanning the gap. The CDR3 DNA reads as TGTGCCATCAGCGCCCGAAGCGGAGGGGAGGGGACTGAAGCTTTCTTT. Translating it yields CAISARSGGEGTEAFF.